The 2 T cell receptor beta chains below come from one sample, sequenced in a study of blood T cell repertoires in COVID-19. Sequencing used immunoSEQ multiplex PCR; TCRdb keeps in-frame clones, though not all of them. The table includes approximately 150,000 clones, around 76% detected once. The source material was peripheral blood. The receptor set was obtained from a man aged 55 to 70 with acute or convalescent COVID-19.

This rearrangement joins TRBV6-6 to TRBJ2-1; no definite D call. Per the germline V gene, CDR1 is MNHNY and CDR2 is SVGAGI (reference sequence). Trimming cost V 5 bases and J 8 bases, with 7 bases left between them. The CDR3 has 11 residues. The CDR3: CASSPRDEQFF. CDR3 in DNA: TGTGCCAGCAGTCCGCGAGATGAGCAGTTCTTC.

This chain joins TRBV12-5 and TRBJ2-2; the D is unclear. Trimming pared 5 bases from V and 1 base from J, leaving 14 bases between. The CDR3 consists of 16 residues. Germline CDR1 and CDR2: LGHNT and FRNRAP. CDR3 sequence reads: CASGRSVPRNTGELFF. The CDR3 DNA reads TGTGCTAGTGGTAGAAGCGTTCCGAGGAACACCGGGGAGCTGTTTTTT.